What follows are 6 T cell receptor beta chains derived from one specimen sequenced in a study of regulatory T cells in long-lasting Graves disease. The sample's time point: newly diagnosed GD, antithyroid drugs for less than 3 months. Isolated PBMC RNA provided the starting material for the TCR library. Researchers made TCR beta libraries by using iRepertoire HTBI primers and running Arm-PCR on CDR3 regions. TCRdb called the multiplex PCR reads again in MiXCR, with one record for every CDR3 protein. Here the sample spans around 320,000 distinct CDR3 sequences, 16% being singletons. This sample was shared with a second study, whose subject was T cells in Graves' hyperthyroidism and ophthalmopathy.

The specimen comprised peripheral blood mononuclear cells (PBMCs), sampled at new diagnosis, from a patient treated with antithyroid drugs. Receptors originate from a man aged 40-55 years with Graves disease.

This clonotype appeared a few times. V gene TRBV5-1 combines with J gene TRBJ2-2; possible D gene TRBD1, 6 bases. The germline V gene has CDR1 SGHRS and CDR2 YFSETQ. CDR3 size: 16 residues. V shed 2 bases and J shed 4 bases, with 15 bases lying between them. The CDR3 loop is CASSFGSGVATGELFF. The DNA for the CDR3 is TGCGCCAGCAGCTTCGGTTCAGGGGTGGCCACCGGGGAGCTGTTTTTT.

This clonotype was detected many times. The chain combines TRBV6-5 with TRBJ2-3, with no clear D. The germline V and J ends were trimmed by 2 bases and 5 bases, with 8 bases remaining between them. In germline, CDR1 is MNHEY, CDR2 SVGAGI. The CDR3 is made up of 13 amino acids. The CDR3 region has the DNA TGTGCCAGCAGTTACGGGTGGGGAGATACGCAGTATTTT. This sequence encodes CASSYGWGDTQYF.

In its sample, this clonotype was seen many times. DNA of the CDR3: TGTGCCAGCTCGACCGGGACGATGAACGAGCAGTACTTC. Amino acid sequence: CASSTGTMNEQYF. This chain joins TRBV18 and TRBJ2-7; either TRBD1 or TRBD2 may supply D (5 bases each). The V gene lost 6 bases and the J gene lost 5 bases, with 14 bases spanning the gap. This CDR3 spans 13 amino acids. Germline V gene data show CDR1 as KGHSH and CDR2 as LQKENI.

This sequence joins TRBV25-1 and TRBJ1-2; D may be TRBD1 (6 bases). CDR3 length: 13 residues. The germline CDR1 and CDR2 sequences are MGHDK and SYGVNS. Trimming left V 4 bases short and J 5 bases short, with 11 bases between. CDR3 amino acids: CASSVAGAYGYTF. The CDR3 nucleotides read TGTGCCAGCAGTGTAGCGGGGGCGTATGGCTACACCTTC.

The chain uses TRBV7-2 and TRBJ2-2, with D perhaps TRBD2 (6 bases). Trimming cost V 8 bases and J 2 bases, with 9 bases left between them. The CDR3 is 13 residues long. The germline CDR1 and CDR2 sequences are SGHTA and FQGNSA. The CDR3 coding sequence is TGTGCCAGCCGGGGGTTTAACACCGGGGAGCTGTTTTTT. Its protein product is CASRGFNTGELFF.

This clonotype was observed at least ten times. J is TRBJ1-6 and V is TRBV7-2; the D gene is possibly TRBD1 (5 bases). CDR3 size: 16 residues. CDR1 is SGHTA, CDR2 FQGNSA, per germline. Trimming left V 3 bases short and J 9 bases short, with 18 bases between. CDR3 DNA sequence: TGTGCCAGCAGCTTGGACTCGGACATCACCACTTCACCCCTCCACTTT. It codes for CASSLDSDITTSPLHF.